The 7 T cell receptor beta chains given below trace back to one sample, sequenced in a study of cytomegalovirus exposure and HLA in healthy donors. 60 Vbeta and 13 Jbeta primers were used in PCR. Only in-frame clones appear in the TCRdb table, and some are missing; sequencing was by immunoSEQ multiplex PCR. The sample includes about 130,000 clones, roughly 80% of them seen just once. Sequenced input: PBMCs. The receptors were gathered from a young man in good health and CMV-seropositive.

The gene calls are TRBV4-3 and TRBJ1-2, with D perhaps TRBD1 (6 bases). The CDR3 sequence is 16 residues long. V was trimmed by 0 bases and J by 2 bases, leaving 13 bases between them. From germline, CDR1 is LGHNA and CDR2 YSLEER. The CDR3, as DNA: TGCGCCAGCAGCCAAGATCCCCAGGGACAAAACTATGGCTACACCTTC. Translated, it gives CASSQDPQGQNYGYTF.

The chain has TRBV19 and TRBJ2-3; D is uncertain. Germline-derived CDR1 and CDR2 are LNHDA and SQIVND (reference sequence). This CDR3 has 14 amino acids. Trimming pared 3 bases from V and 3 bases from J, leaving 10 bases between. CDR3 in amino acids: CASSMLSTTDTQYF. The CDR3 DNA reads as TGTGCCAGTAGTATGCTTTCGACTACAGATACGCAGTATTTT.

V usage is TRBV6-1 and J usage is TRBJ2-7; unclear D gene. Germline loops: CDR1 MNHNS, CDR2 SASEGT. This CDR3 comprises 13 residues. Trimming cost V 1 base and J 2 bases, with 6 bases left between them. The DNA for the CDR3 is TGTGCCAGCAGTGAAGACGGTGCCTACGAGCAGTACTTC. Protein: CASSEDGAYEQYF.

The rearrangement links TRBV27 to TRBJ1-4; D uncertain. This CDR3 has 11 residues. Germline V gene lookup returns CDR1 MNHEY and CDR2 SMNVEV (reference sequence). The ends were cut back, 3 bases at V and 11 bases at J, with 7 bases in the middle. CDR3 sequence: CASSFGKKLFF. The DNA for the CDR3 is TGTGCCAGCAGTTTCGGTAAGAAACTGTTTTTT.

Only a few counts were recorded for this clone. The CDR3 nucleotides are TGTGCCAGCAGCTTAGCGGGGGGGCCAACGTATACGCAGTATTTT. This codes for CASSLAGGPTYTQYF. The chain combines TRBV11-3 with TRBJ2-3; TRBD2 agrees at 8 bases. The CDR3 runs 15 residues. The junction had 7 bases not matched to a gene; V was cut back by 1 base and J by 7 bases. The germline CDR1 and CDR2 sequences are SGHNT and YENEEA.

The chain has TRBV27 and TRBJ2-4; 13 bases match TRBD2. CDR3 length: 15 amino acids. Germline assignment: CDR1 MNHEY and CDR2 SMNVEV (reference sequence). Trimming at V came to 4 bases and at J to 7 bases, leaving 4 bases not matched to a gene. CDR3 amino acids: CASSSPGLAGNIQYF. DNA of the CDR3: TGTGCCAGCAGTTCTCCGGGACTAGCGGGGAACATTCAGTACTTC.

This chain connects TRBV7-2 to TRBJ2-7; 9 bases are a match to TRBD2. Germline CDR1 reads SGHTA; CDR2 reads FQGNSA. V was clipped by 5 bases and J by 2 bases; unmatched bases: 4. This CDR3 is 14 amino acids long. This chain's CDR3 is CASSPLAGPYEQYF. The CDR3 DNA reads TGTGCCAGCAGCCCGCTAGCGGGGCCCTACGAGCAGTACTTC.